This T cell receptor beta chain was sequenced in a study of T cell repertoires in cytomegalovirus infection. Background on the study: It was the public TCR beta signatures that indicated both CMV infection and matching HLA type.

Comments on this clonotype: Its cognate antigen is unknown.

General study results and limits: Carriers of CMV and the relevant HLA type were discriminated by public TCR beta frequency. CMV-specific HLA-C-restricted TCR beta clonotypes dominated the ex vivo response.

TCRdb reprocessed the reads via MiXCR and lists one record per CDR3 protein. The table lists about a million distinct CDR3 sequences, approximately 30% of them singletons. J gave up 6 bases and V 7 bases, and 9 bases lay outside the gene matches. The CDR3 runs 14 residues. This chain uses TRBV12-3 or TRBV12-4 with TRBJ1-2, with 9 bases aligning to TRBD1. The source is a human donor in good health (CMV status not recorded). Some clones in this sample may be carry-over from other donors' samples. The starting material was cultured CD8+ T cells from PBMCs, obtained from culture after CMV antigen stimulation. The DNA of the CDR3 is TGTGCCAGCACCTTCGGGGGACAGGGTGATGGCTACACCTTC. Amino acids: CASTFGGQGDGYTF.